These 20 T cell receptor beta chains share one sample of origin, sequenced in a study of STAT3 mutations in large granular lymphocyte leukemia. Whole-study results and caveats: Every T-LGLL patient had at least one immunodominant TCRbeta clonotype.

Sequenced by immunoSEQ multiplex PCR; TCRdb stores in-frame clones only, minus some. The sample contains 15,000 or so clones, 81% of which appear only once. No antigen has been assigned to these receptors. Sequencing input: peripheral blood mononuclear cells. All receptors derive from a man aged 60-69 years with T-cell large granular lymphocyte leukemia. Some clones in this sample may be carry-over from other donors' samples.

The chain links TRBV7-9 to TRBJ2-1, with 10 bases that match TRBD2. The CDR3 length is 16 residues. The V gene's germline CDR1 is SEHNR and CDR2 FQNEAQ (reference sequence). After removal of 2 bases from V and 5 bases from J, the junction contained 6 bases not matched to a gene. The CDR3 nucleotides read TGTGCCAGCAGCTTATCCCTAGCGGGAGCCCACAATGAGCAGTTCTTC. Translating gives CASSLSLAGAHNEQFF.

This chain uses TRBV9 with TRBJ2-2; 9 nucleotides agree with TRBD2. Trimming removed 3 bases from V and 0 bases from J; junction bases left unmatched: 6. The CDR3 is 17 residues long. Germline V gene sequence: CDR1 SGDLS, CDR2 YYNGEE. CDR3 nucleotide sequence: TGTGCCAGCAGCGGGCTAGCGGGACTCGCGAACACCGGGGAGCTGTTTTTT. It yields the protein CASSGLAGLANTGELFF.

This chain joins TRBV28 and TRBJ2-7; D unresolved. Germline CDR1 reads MDHEN; CDR2 reads SYDVKM. V was cut by 7 bases and J by 0 bases, with 10 bases left in between. This CDR3 spans 13 amino acids. The CDR3 nucleotides are TGTGCCAGCACGTCGGTAAACTCCTACGAGCAGTACTTC. It translates to CASTSVNSYEQYF.

V and J are TRBV7-9 and TRBJ2-3, with TRBD2 identical over 8 bases. Trimming cost V 4 bases and J 0 bases; bases outside gene matches: 12. Germline V CDR1 and CDR2: SEHNR, FQNEAQ (reference sequence). The CDR3 consists of 18 residues. In DNA form, the CDR3 reads TGTGCCAGCAGCTCATCCTCCACTAGCGGCCTAAGCACAGATACGCAGTATTTT. It encodes CASSSSSTSGLSTDTQYF.

A few counts support this clone. The chain has TRBV25-1 and TRBJ2-6, with D hard to call. Germline CDR1 reads MGHDK; CDR2 reads SYGVNS. Trimming cost V 7 bases and J 4 bases, with 8 bases left between them. CDR3 size: 13 residues. CDR3 loop: CASTPSGANVLTF. The CDR3 nucleotides read TGTGCCAGCACTCCTTCGGGGGCCAACGTCCTGACTTTC.

This chain connects TRBV30 to TRBJ2-7; D unclear. This CDR3 has 13 residues. The germline V gene encodes CDR1 GTSNPN and CDR2 SVGIG (reference sequence). Trimming stripped 2 bases from V and 7 bases from J, with 15 bases between. The CDR3 nucleotides read TGTGCCTGGAGTCCCTCAGGTTTTCGGGAGCAGTACTTC. It encodes CAWSPSGFREQYF. Full variable domain (rest looked up from reference TRBV30 and TRBJ2-7): SQTIHQWPATLVQPVGSPLSLECTVEGTSNPNLYWYRQAAGRGLQLLFYSVGIGQISSEVPQNLSASRPQDRQFILSSKKLLLSDSGFYLCAWSPSGFREQYFGPGTRLTVT.

The rearrangement uses TRBV18 and TRBJ2-7; D is uncertain. The length of the CDR3 is 13 residues. Germline V gene sequence: CDR1 KGHSH, CDR2 LQKENI. V dropped 6 bases and J dropped 9 bases, with 18 bases sitting between them. CDR3 DNA sequence: TGTGCCAGCTCCCCCGATCTGGTGTCGGGGCAGTACTTC. The encoded protein is CASSPDLVSGQYF.

J is TRBJ2-3 and V is TRBV25-1, with D perhaps matching TRBD2 (5 bases). Trimming took 4 bases from V and 0 from J, leaving 11 bases between them. This CDR3 contains 15 residues. Germline V lookup: CDR1 MGHDK, CDR2 SYGVNS. CDR3 region: CASSARGSSTDTQYF. The CDR3 nucleotides are TGTGCCAGCAGTGCGAGAGGGAGTAGCACAGATACGCAGTATTTT.

The V call is TRBV6-1, the J call TRBJ1-4; D is perhaps TRBD1 (6 bases). The CDR3 spans 15 residues. The germline V gene has CDR1 MNHNS and CDR2 SASEGT. Between the trimmed V and J ends, which lost 7 bases and 7 bases, there was a span of 19 bases. This chain's CDR3 is CASNQVGGGSEKLFF. In DNA form, the CDR3 reads TGTGCCAGCAATCAAGTCGGGGGCGGGAGTGAAAAACTGTTTTTT.

This chain links TRBV5-4 with TRBJ1-1; D not certain. CDR1 and CDR2 (germline): SGHNT, YYREEE (reference sequence). This CDR3 region has 16 residues. V was cut by 0 bases and J by 4 bases, with 16 bases left in between. The chain's CDR3 is CASSLGGPRTVTEAFF. For the CDR3, the DNA is TGTGCCAGCAGCTTGGGGGGTCCTAGGACGGTCACTGAAGCTTTCTTT.

CDR3 nucleotides: TGTGCCAGTAGTATGGGACTAGCGGGGTACGAGCAGTACTTC. Its translation is CASSMGLAGYEQYF. V and J are TRBV19 and TRBJ2-7; TRBD2 aligns across 13 bases. Germline-derived CDR1 and CDR2 are LNHDA and SQIVND (reference sequence). V lost 3 bases and J lost 4; bases outside the gene matches: 0. The CDR3 extends over 14 amino acids.

There are a few counts of this clone. The rearrangement joins TRBV5-8 to TRBJ1-2; D unclear. Trimming stripped 0 bases from V and 8 bases from J, with 11 bases between. Germline CDR1 is SGHTS and CDR2 is YDEGEE. The CDR3 length is 13 residues. CDR3 region: CASSLDYSRGYTF. In DNA form, the CDR3 reads TGTGCCAGCAGCTTGGATTACTCGAGAGGCTACACCTTC.

J is TRBJ1-4 and V is TRBV7-2, with 7 bases matching TRBD1. Germline V gives CDR1 SGHTA, CDR2 FQGNSA. The CDR3 is 15 residues long. Trimming at V came to 5 bases and at J to 3 bases, leaving 6 bases not matched to a gene. The CDR3: CASSPGGGPNEKLFF. Written as DNA, the CDR3 is TGTGCCAGCAGCCCGGGAGGGGGCCCTAATGAAAAACTGTTTTTT.

The chain is built from TRBV19 and TRBJ2-3, with TRBD2 matching 7 bases. CDR3 length: 13 amino acids. V shed 2 bases and J 9 bases; nucleotides not matched to a gene: 5. The V gene's germline CDR1 is LNHDA and CDR2 SQIVND (reference sequence). The CDR3 is CASSIFREDTQYF. Here the CDR3 DNA reads TGTGCCAGTAGTATATTCCGGGAGGACACGCAGTATTTT.

As DNA, the CDR3 is TGTGCCAGCGGGGGCCAGATCTACGAGCAGTACTTC. Translated: CASGGQIYEQYF. V is TRBV6-1 and J is TRBJ2-7; D is perhaps TRBD1 (6 bases). Trimming took off 8 bases at V and 3 bases at J, with 11 bases between the two ends. This CDR3 contains 12 residues. Germline CDR1 and CDR2: MNHNS and SASEGT.

The rearrangement uses TRBV2 and TRBJ2-3; a weak D match, TRBD2 (5 bases). Trimming took off 11 bases at V and 5 bases at J, with 8 bases between the two ends. The CDR3 loop spans 10 amino acids. From germline, CDR1 is SNHLY and CDR2 FYNNEI. The CDR3 nucleotides read TGTGCCTCGGGGAGAGATACGCAGTATTTT. Amino acid sequence: CASGRDTQYF.

This rearrangement joins TRBV19 to TRBJ1-5, with D possibly TRBD1 on 5 matching bases. Trimming left V 7 bases short and J 5 bases short, with 12 bases between. CDR1 is LNHDA, CDR2 SQIVND, per germline (reference sequence). This CDR3 is 13 amino acids long. For the CDR3, the DNA is TGTGCCAGTACCCTCCCGGGGCATCAGCCCCAGCATTTT. It codes for CASTLPGHQPQHF. Using reference TRBV19 and TRBJ1-5 for the parts outside the CDR3, the full variable domain is DGGITQSPKYLFRKEGQNVTLSCEQNLNHDAMYWYRQDPGQGLRLIYYSQIVNDFQKGDIAEGYSVSREKKESFPLTVTSAQKNPTAFYLCASTLPGHQPQHFGDGTRLSIL.

The sample holds a few counts of this clone. The chain has TRBV18 and TRBJ1-1, with no clear D. Trimming took off 3 bases at V and 4 bases at J, with 9 bases between the two ends. The CDR3 has 13 amino acids. Germline CDR1 is KGHSH and CDR2 is LQKENI. The CDR3 region is CASSPMGFTEAFF. In DNA, the CDR3 is TGTGCCAGCTCACCTATGGGGTTCACTGAAGCTTTCTTT.

The chain links TRBV7-3 to TRBJ1-1; 8 nucleotides line up with TRBD1. The CDR3 covers 17 residues. Germline CDR1 is SGHTA and CDR2 is FQGTGA. With 4 bases clipped from V and 1 base from J, the junction kept 11 bases outside the gene matches. The chain's CDR3 is CASSSLGPGTGNTEAFF. For the CDR3, the DNA is TGTGCCAGCAGCTCGCTCGGTCCCGGGACAGGGAACACTGAAGCTTTCTTT. The variable domain in full, completed from reference TRBV7-3 and TRBJ1-1, reads GAGVSQTPSNKVTEKGKYVELRCDPISGHTALYWYRQSLGQGPEFLIYFQGTGAADDSGLPNDRFFAVRPEGSVSTLKIQRTERGDSAVYLCASSSLGPGTGNTEAFFGQGTRLTVV.

This chain joins TRBV28 and TRBJ1-3, with 9 bases fitting TRBD1. J lost 6 bases, V lost 9 bases, and 3 bases had no gene match. CDR3 length: 12 amino acids. Germline V CDR1 and CDR2: MDHEN, SYDVKM. CDR3 protein: CASRTGENTIYF. As DNA, the CDR3 is TGTGCCAGTAGGACAGGGGAAAACACCATATATTTT.